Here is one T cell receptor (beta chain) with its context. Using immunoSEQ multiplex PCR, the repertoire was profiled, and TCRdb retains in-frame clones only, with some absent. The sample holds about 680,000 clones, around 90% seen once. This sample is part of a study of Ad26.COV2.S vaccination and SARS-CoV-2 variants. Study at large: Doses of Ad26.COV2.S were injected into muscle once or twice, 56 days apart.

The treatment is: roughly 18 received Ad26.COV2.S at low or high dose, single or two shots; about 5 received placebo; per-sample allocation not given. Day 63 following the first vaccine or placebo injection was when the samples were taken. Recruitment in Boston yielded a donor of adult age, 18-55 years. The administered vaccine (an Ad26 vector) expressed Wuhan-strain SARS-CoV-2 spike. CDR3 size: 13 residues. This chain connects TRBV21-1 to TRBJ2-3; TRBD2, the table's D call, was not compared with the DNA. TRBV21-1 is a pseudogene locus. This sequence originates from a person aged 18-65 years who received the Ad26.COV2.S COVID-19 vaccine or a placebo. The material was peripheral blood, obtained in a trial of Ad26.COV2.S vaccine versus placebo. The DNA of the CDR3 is TGTGCCAGCAGTGGGGACTACCCAGATACGCAGTATTTT. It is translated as CASSGDYPDTQYF.